This TCR beta chain was identified during a study of shared clonotypes between healthy human individuals. The length of the CDR3 is 15 residues. J was trimmed by 1 base and V by 0 bases; bases with no gene match: 0. Germline assignment: CDR1 LGHNA and CDR2 YNFKEQ. The naive CD8 fraction comprised CD45RO-negative cells positively selected for CCR7 and excluded terminally differentiated effector memory CD45RA+ cells. Libraries were prepared by immunoSEQ multiplex PCR; TCRdb keeps only in-frame clonotypes and omits some of them. The sample consists of some 2,000,000 clones, about 94% of them appearing once.

The chain has TRBV4-2 and TRBJ2-7; 10 bases agree with TRBD2. Sequencing used naive CD8+ T cells sorted from blood. The TCR comes from a man younger than 35 in good health. In nucleotides, the CDR3 is TGTGCCAGCAGCCAAGAACTAGCGGGGTCCTACGAGCAGTACTTC. Its translation: CASSQELAGSYEQYF.